The clone carrying this TCR beta chain was counted many times. What it binds is unknown. Addition of a universal primer site occurred through template switching, and cDNA carried unique molecular identifiers. TCRdb re-called the 5' RACE reads through MiXCR, storing one row per CDR3 protein. Of approximately 600,000 distinct CDR3 sequences listed, roughly 7.2% are singletons. This sample stems from a study of identical twins. General study points: Among monozygotic twins, out-of-frame TCR alpha sharing exceeded what models predicted. Abundant cord blood beta clonotypes carried fewer insertions; memory repertoires showed none.

Germline V lookup: CDR1 MGHRA, CDR2 YSYEKL. V was pared by 4 bases and J by 4 bases, with 18 bases between. This CDR3 is 16 amino acids long. These data were also filed under a second study, of yellow fever vaccine responses in identical twins.

The chain recombines TRBV4-1 with TRBJ2-3; D gene uncertain. Specimen: PBMCs. The receptor was derived from a woman in her late teens or twenties in good health. The CDR3 here is CASSPRWAQGADTQYF. The CDR3 coding sequence is TGCGCCAGCAGCCCCCGGTGGGCTCAAGGTGCAGATACGCAGTATTTT.